Following are 26 T cell receptor beta chains from one sample sequenced in a study of T cells in Graves' hyperthyroidism and ophthalmopathy. Amplified TCR beta CDR3 regions derived from RNA transcripts. An initial round of RT-PCR targeting the TCR CDR3 relied on the HTBI primer set. TCRdb reprocessed the multiplex PCR reads via MiXCR and lists one record per CDR3 protein. The sample has 300,000 to 400,000 distinct CDR3 sequences, about 20% seen once. Specimen: blood. The receptors originated from a woman between 45 and 65 years old with Graves' hyperthyroidism.

This clonotype was observed a handful of times. The chain links TRBV19 to TRBJ1-2; D unresolved. The CDR3 runs to 14 residues. The V gene lost 8 bases and the J gene lost 3 bases, with 16 bases spanning the gap. Germline CDR1 reads LNHDA; CDR2 reads SQIVND (reference sequence). The CDR3: CASLSSDFDYGYTF. The CDR3 DNA is TGTGCCAGTCTTTCCTCAGACTTCGACTATGGCTACACCTTC.

This clonotype was observed many times. V usage is TRBV11-2 and J usage is TRBJ1-2; D is possibly TRBD1 (6 bases). V lost 5 bases, J lost 2 bases, and 15 bases lay in between. Germline CDR1 reads SGHAT; CDR2 reads FQNNGV. There are 15 residues in the CDR3. DNA for the CDR3: TGTGCCAGCAGCCCTAACGTTGGGACAAACTATGGCTACACCTTC. This sequence encodes CASSPNVGTNYGYTF.

CDR3 region: CASSAIGNEQFF. Written as DNA, the CDR3 is TGTGCCAGTAGTGCTATAGGCAATGAGCAGTTCTTC. The rearrangement joins TRBV19 to TRBJ2-1, with D hard to call. Trimming pared 5 bases from V and 6 bases from J, leaving 8 bases between. CDR1 LNHDA and CDR2 SQIVND come from the germline V gene (reference sequence). The CDR3 runs to 12 residues.

The chain links TRBV12-3 or TRBV12-4 to TRBJ2-3, with 9 bases matching TRBD2. With 7 bases clipped from V and 3 bases from J, the junction kept 5 bases outside the gene matches. The CDR3 loop spans 14 amino acids. The CDR3 sequence is CASTTGLATDTQYF. CDR3 bases: TGTGCCAGCACCACCGGACTAGCGACAGATACGCAGTATTTT.

The chain recombines TRBV19 with TRBJ2-5; a weak D match, TRBD2 (5 bases). V gave up 4 bases and J gave up 7 bases, with 13 bases separating them. Per germline, CDR1 LNHDA and CDR2 SQIVND (reference sequence). This CDR3 comprises 13 residues. This chain's CDR3 is CASSTGLFGTQYF. The CDR3 bases are TGTGCCAGTAGTACCGGACTCTTTGGGACCCAGTACTTC.

The chain carries TRBV29-1 and TRBJ1-1; TRBD1 might be the D (5 bases). The V gene lost 6 bases and the J gene lost 6 bases, with 11 bases spanning the gap. The CDR3 extends over 11 amino acids. Germline CDR1 is SQVTM and CDR2 is ANQGSEA. This CDR3 is CSVLGVAEAFF. For the CDR3, the DNA is TGCAGCGTCCTAGGGGTGGCTGAAGCTTTCTTT.

This chain links TRBV19 with TRBJ1-3; no clear D gene. The CDR3 totals 13 residues. V shed 7 bases and J shed 0 bases, with 7 bases lying between them. From germline, CDR1 is LNHDA and CDR2 SQIVND (reference sequence). CDR3 in DNA: TGTGCCAGTAAGGGCGGCTCTGGAAACACCATATATTTT. Translating it yields CASKGGSGNTIYF.

As to this clonotype: Being one base from a much bigger clone, this may be a read error. The V and J genes are TRBV3-1 and TRBJ2-1; D may be TRBD2 (5 bases). Per the germline V gene, CDR1 is LGHDT and CDR2 is YNNKEL (reference sequence). The CDR3 has 16 residues. CDR3 protein: CASSQAGGRSCNEQFF. DNA of the CDR3: TGTGCCAGCAGCCAAGCAGGCGGGCGCTCCTGCAATGAGCAGTTCTTC.

This clonotype has ten or more counts. The V and J genes are TRBV10-2 and TRBJ2-1, with 7 positions matching TRBD2. In germline, CDR1 is WSHSY, CDR2 SAAADI. Trimming at V came to 4 bases and at J to 4 bases, leaving 25 bases not matched to a gene. The CDR3 has 21 amino acids. The CDR3 sequence: CASSGGPAGLEVRRRYNEQFF. DNA of the CDR3: TGCGCCAGCAGTGGGGGCCCTGCAGGACTAGAGGTTCGGAGACGTTACAATGAGCAGTTCTTC.

In its sample, this clonotype was seen many times. The V and J genes are TRBV30 and TRBJ1-1, with D tentatively TRBD1 (6 bases). This CDR3 has 13 residues. CDR1 is GTSNPN and CDR2 is SVGIG in the germline V gene (reference sequence). V lost 6 bases and J 0 bases, leaving 11 bases between the germline ends. CDR3 protein: CACLGTLNTEAFF. The CDR3 coding sequence is TGTGCCTGCCTGGGGACACTGAACACTGAAGCTTTCTTT.

This chain joins TRBV18 and TRBJ2-5; D unclear. CDR1 KGHSH and CDR2 LQKENI come from the germline V gene. This CDR3 is 15 amino acids long. Trimming removed 0 bases from V and 0 bases from J, with 8 bases in between. The CDR3: CASSPPRKYQETQYF. The CDR3 DNA follows: TGTGCCAGCTCACCACCCAGAAAATACCAAGAGACCCAGTACTTC.

This sequence joins TRBV10-2 and TRBJ2-1; 9 bases fit TRBD2. CDR3 length equals 14 residues. Germline CDR1 is WSHSY and CDR2 is SAAADI. J gave up 6 bases and V 6 bases, and 6 bases lay outside the gene matches. The CDR3 loop is CASSIAGVGNEQFF. DNA of the CDR3: TGCGCCAGCAGCATAGCGGGAGTAGGCAATGAGCAGTTCTTC.

This clonotype was observed at least ten times. The junction shows a germline mismatch at one end, possibly a read error. The rearrangement links TRBV30 to TRBJ2-3; TRBD2 aligns across 14 bases. Per germline, CDR1 GTSNPN and CDR2 SVGIG (reference sequence). The CDR3 is 14 amino acids. CDR3 DNA sequence: TGTGCCAGGAGACTAGCGGGGGGGCCGGATACGCAGTATTTT. It is translated as CARRLAGGPDTQYF. Together with reference TRBV30 and TRBJ2-3, the CDR3 gives the full variable domain: SQTIHQWPATLVQPVGSPLSLECTVEGTSNPNLYWYRQAAGRGLQLLFYSVGIGQISSEVPQNLSASRPQDRQFILSSKKLLLSDSGFYLCARRLAGGPDTQYFGPGTRLTVL.

The genes are TRBV6-2 or TRBV6-3 and TRBJ1-4, with a tentative D call TRBD1 (5 bases). Trimming removed 6 bases at V and 2 bases at J, with 13 bases between. This CDR3 region has 15 residues. The germline gives CDR1 MNHEY, CDR2 SVGEGT. CDR3 bases: TGTGCCAGCAGGGAACCACAGGCGACTAATGAAAAACTGTTTTTT. Protein product: CASREPQATNEKLFF.

J is TRBJ1-2 and V is TRBV2; D perhaps matches TRBD1 (5 bases). The V end lost 2 bases, the J end lost 4 bases, and 17 bases lay between the germline ends. The CDR3 totals 16 residues. Germline-derived CDR1 and CDR2 are SNHLY and FYNNEI. The DNA for the CDR3 is TGTGCCAGCAGTGAAAACTTGTACGACAGACTCTATGGCTACACCTTC. Protein: CASSENLYDRLYGYTF.

This clonotype was seen once. The V call is TRBV4-1, the J call TRBJ1-4, with unresolved D. V shed 4 bases and J shed 4 bases, with 10 bases lying between them. Germline V CDR1 and CDR2: MGHRA, YSYEKL. The CDR3 extends over 14 amino acids. CDR3 DNA sequence: TGCGCCAGCAGCCCCAGAGAGGGTAATGAAAAACTGTTTTTT. This sequence encodes CASSPREGNEKLFF.

This clonotype turned up a few times. The rearrangement links TRBV2 to TRBJ2-7, with a weak D call TRBD2 (6 bases). The CDR3 is 14 residues long. Germline CDR1 is SNHLY and CDR2 is FYNNEI. V was cut by 6 bases and J by 3 bases, with 15 bases left in between. In DNA form, the CDR3 reads TGTGCCAGCAGCGTGAACCGGGACTGCTACGAGCAGTACTTC. Translated, it gives CASSVNRDCYEQYF.

This chain connects TRBV30 to TRBJ2-5; the D gene could be TRBD1 or TRBD2 (5 bases each). CDR1 and CDR2 (germline): GTSNPN, SVGIG (reference sequence). Trimming removed 5 bases at V and 5 bases at J, with 15 bases between. CDR3 length: 13 amino acids. The CDR3 nucleotides read TGTGCCTGGGGTGGGGCCCCGGGGGAGACCCAGTACTTC. Translation: CAWGGAPGETQYF.

In this sample, this clonotype turned up a few times. The chain uses TRBV20-1 and TRBJ2-1, with D perhaps being TRBD1 or TRBD2 (5 bases each). The germline V and J ends were trimmed by 6 bases and 0 bases, with 21 bases remaining between them. This CDR3 region has 17 residues. Germline-derived CDR1 and CDR2 are DFQATT and SNEGSKA (reference sequence). CDR3 amino acids: CSANMAWGTSSYNEQFF. The DNA for the CDR3 is TGCAGTGCCAACATGGCGTGGGGGACGAGCTCCTACAATGAGCAGTTCTTC.

This clonotype was counted between two and nine times. The genes are TRBV5-1 and TRBJ2-5; 14 positions agree with TRBD2. The CDR3 is made up of 16 amino acids. Germline V CDR1 and CDR2: SGHRS, YFSETQ. V trimming: 0 bases; J trimming: 4 bases; junction bases outside the gene matches: 2. The CDR3 loop is CASSLGTSGGLETQYF. CDR3 in DNA: TGCGCCAGCAGCTTGGGGACTAGCGGGGGGCTAGAGACCCAGTACTTC.

This clonotype occurred a few times. This chain uses TRBV3-1 with TRBJ2-5; 12 positions agree with TRBD2. V lost 3 bases and J lost 1; bases outside the gene matches: 6. Germline CDR1 is LGHDT and CDR2 is YNNKEL (reference sequence). The CDR3 extends over 17 amino acids. CDR3 sequence reads: CASSQLAGGRPQETQYF. CDR3 bases: TGTGCCAGCAGCCAGCTAGCGGGGGGGCGCCCCCAAGAGACCCAGTACTTC.

Regarding this clonotype: This sequence may be a read error, since a much larger clone differs from it by one base. V usage is TRBV27 and J usage is TRBJ2-5, with unresolved D. With 3 bases removed from V and 4 bases from J, the gap between germline ends came to 9 bases. Germline V lookup: CDR1 MNHEY, CDR2 SMNVEV (reference sequence). The CDR3 has 13 amino acids. The CDR3 region has the DNA TGTGCCAGCAGTTTGTGGAGAGGAGAGACCCAGTACTTC. This gives the protein CASSLWRGETQYF.

Turning to this clonotype: An end of the junction does not agree with germline; a read error may underlie this. The chain couples TRBV7-7 to TRBJ2-5; D is possibly TRBD2 (6 bases). The CDR3 length is 15 residues. Germline CDR1 is SSHAT and CDR2 is FNYEAQ (reference sequence). DNA for the CDR3: TGTGCTAGCAGCCCCCTTGGAGGGCGCCAAGAGACCCAGTACTTC. This sequence encodes CASSPLGGRQETQYF.

This clonotype showed up many times. The chain joins TRBV7-9 to TRBJ1-4, with a possible D match to TRBD1 (6 bases). Trimming pared 2 bases from V and 1 base from J, leaving 8 bases between. The CDR3 covers 15 residues. Germline assignment: CDR1 SEHNR and CDR2 FQNEAQ (reference sequence). Here the CDR3 DNA reads TGTGCCAGCAGCTTATTAGGGGGAACTAATGAAAAACTGTTTTTT. It yields the protein CASSLLGGTNEKLFF.

This clonotype occurred many times. The rearrangement uses TRBV11-2 and TRBJ2-1; D not resolved. The V gene lost 3 bases and the J gene lost 0 bases, with 9 bases spanning the gap. The germline CDR1 and CDR2 sequences are SGHAT and FQNNGV. The CDR3 has 15 residues. The CDR3 sequence is CASSLGGLSYNEQFF. The DNA of the CDR3 is TGTGCCAGCAGCTTGGGCGGCCTCTCCTACAATGAGCAGTTCTTC.

This chain links TRBV2 with TRBJ2-5; TRBD2 aligns across 14 bases. V shed 5 bases and J 5 bases; nucleotides not matched to a gene: 7. This CDR3 spans 16 amino acids. Germline CDR1 and CDR2: SNHLY and FYNNEI. The CDR3 here is CASSLTSGGARETQYF. CDR3 DNA sequence: TGTGCCAGCAGTTTGACTAGCGGGGGGGCCAGGGAGACCCAGTACTTC.